These 7 T cell receptor beta chains came from one sample sequenced in a study of cytomegalovirus exposure and HLA in healthy donors. The PCR made use of 60 Vbeta and 13 Jbeta primers. Sequencing used immunoSEQ multiplex PCR; TCRdb keeps in-frame clones, though not all of them. The sample includes some 70,000 clones, roughly 74% of them seen just once. Sample: PBMCs. These receptors were taken from a man between 18 and 35 years old in good health and CMV-seropositive.

This clone was seen more than once but under ten times. This sequence joins TRBV4-1 and TRBJ1-1, with TRBD1 as a possible D gene (6 bases). V dropped 0 bases and J dropped 7 bases, with 12 bases sitting between them. The germline V gene encodes CDR1 MGHRA and CDR2 YSYEKL. The CDR3 loop spans 14 amino acids. In DNA, the CDR3 is TGCGCCAGCAGCCAAGACAGGGGCTCGTATGAAGCTTTCTTT. Translated, it gives CASSQDRGSYEAFF.

V usage is TRBV6-1 and J usage is TRBJ2-7; 7 nucleotides line up with TRBD1. V trimming: 4 bases; J trimming: 1 base; junction bases outside the gene matches: 1. This CDR3 has 13 residues. Germline lookup yields CDR1 MNHNS and CDR2 SASEGT. This CDR3 reads CASSGGQSYEQYF. In DNA form, the CDR3 reads TGTGCCAGCAGTGGGGGACAGTCCTACGAGCAGTACTTC.

V gene TRBV7-9 combines with J gene TRBJ2-3, with 8 nucleotides matching TRBD1. The CDR3 consists of 14 residues. Germline CDR1 SEHNR, CDR2 FQNEAQ (reference sequence). V dropped 5 bases and J dropped 6; count of bases not matched to a gene: 7. The DNA of the CDR3 is TGTGCCAGCAGCCCTCCGACAGGGGAGGATACGCAGTATTTT. This gives the protein CASSPPTGEDTQYF.

The rearrangement links TRBV27 to TRBJ1-2; no clear D gene. V dropped 0 bases and J dropped 6 bases, with 8 bases sitting between them. From germline, CDR1 is MNHEY and CDR2 SMNVEV (reference sequence). This CDR3 region has 13 residues. The CDR3 here is CASSLSQINGYTF. The CDR3 coding sequence is TGTGCCAGCAGTTTATCACAAATAAATGGCTACACCTTC.

This clone turned up a few times. The same CDR3 arises from other DNA sequences in this sample as well. The chain couples TRBV30 to TRBJ1-5; the match to TRBD1 covers 8 bases. The CDR3 is made up of 14 amino acids. J lost 5 bases, V lost 2 bases, and 5 bases had no gene match. Germline V gene lookup returns CDR1 GTSNPN and CDR2 SVGIG (reference sequence). The CDR3 coding sequence is TGTGCCTGGAGTCCCCCAGGGGGCGATCAGCCCCAGCATTTT. It is translated as CAWSPPGGDQPQHF.

The chain employs TRBV5-4 and TRBJ1-6; TRBD1 is a possible D gene (5 bases). Germline V CDR1 and CDR2: SGHNT, YYREEE (reference sequence). The CDR3 extends over 17 amino acids. V shed 0 bases and J shed 9 bases, with 19 bases lying between them. The chain's CDR3 is CASSLGMRGGTGSPLHF. CDR3 nucleotides: TGTGCCAGCAGCTTGGGGATGAGGGGAGGCACGGGTTCACCCCTCCACTTT.

The chain joins TRBV10-1 to TRBJ2-1; the D gene is possibly TRBD2 (6 bases). In germline, CDR1 is WNHNN, CDR2 SYGVQD (reference sequence). V lost 6 bases to trimming and J lost 7 bases, with 22 bases between them. CDR3 length equals 16 residues. CDR3 bases: TGCGCCAGCAGGGAAGGGACTCTTCCACGGGGGAATGAGCAGTTCTTC. Amino acids: CASREGTLPRGNEQFF.